The 29 T cell receptor beta chains reported below all come from one sample, sequenced in a study of T-cell reconstitution after alpha-beta-depleted transplantation in children. Unique molecular identifiers were incorporated when the TCRbeta library was constructed. TCRdb processed the PCR reads anew with MiXCR; each CDR3 protein has one entry. The sample lists over 400,000 distinct CDR3 sequences; approximately 42% were seen once. Source: PBMCs, taken before TCRalphabeta/CD19-depleted stem cell transplant. These receptor sequences come from a girl aged 2-10 years with aplastic anemia, due to receive a stem cell transplant.

The chain is built from TRBV27 and TRBJ2-7; TRBD2 matches 7 bases. Germline V gene data show CDR1 as MNHEY and CDR2 as SMNVEV (reference sequence). The CDR3 loop spans 14 amino acids. The V segment lost 6 bases and the J segment 5 bases; nucleotides outside the gene matches: 10. The CDR3 region is CASSLQGRVHEQYF. DNA of the CDR3: TGTGCCAGCAGCCTACAAGGGAGGGTTCACGAGCAGTACTTC.

The rearrangement links TRBV9 to TRBJ2-5; tentative D call: TRBD1 (5 bases). This CDR3 region has 14 residues. V shed 1 base and J shed 5 bases, with 12 bases lying between them. Germline V gene data show CDR1 as SGDLS and CDR2 as YYNGEE. CDR3 amino acids: CASSVQGAGETQYF. The DNA for the CDR3 is TGTGCCAGCAGCGTACAAGGGGCTGGGGAGACCCAGTACTTC.

The CDR3 nucleotides are TGCAGTGCTAGAGATCACCGTCTAGCGCTAGGCGAGACCCAGTACTTC. It specifies CSARDHRLALGETQYF. The genes are TRBV20-1 and TRBJ2-5, with D possibly being TRBD2 (6 bases). V was cut by 0 bases and J by 5 bases, with 19 bases left in between. Germline CDR1 is DFQATT and CDR2 is SNEGSKA (reference sequence). This CDR3 is 16 amino acids long.

The chain joins TRBV28 to TRBJ2-7; D tentatively fits TRBD1 or TRBD2 (6 bases each). The germline V and J ends were trimmed by 6 bases and 6 bases, with 15 bases remaining between them. CDR1 is MDHEN, CDR2 SYDVKM, per germline. This CDR3 spans 13 amino acids. The CDR3 bases are TGTGCCAGCAGCCCGGGGGCGAAGGGCGAGCAGTACTTC. Amino acid sequence: CASSPGAKGEQYF. Variable domain in full (rest from reference TRBV28 and TRBJ2-7): DVKVTQSSRYLVKRTGEKVFLECVQDMDHENMFWYRQDPGLGLRLIYFSYDVKMKEKGDIPEGYSVSREKKERFSLILESASTNQTSMYLCASSPGAKGEQYFGPGTRLTVT.

The CDR3 loop reads CASSRETPDTQYF. In nucleotides, the CDR3 is TGTGCCAGCAGCCGTGAGACTCCAGATACGCAGTATTTT. The rearrangement links TRBV7-9 to TRBJ2-3; D not certain. This CDR3 spans 13 amino acids. Germline V gene sequence: CDR1 SEHNR, CDR2 FQNEAQ (reference sequence). The V end lost 5 bases, the J end lost 4 bases, and 10 bases lay between the germline ends.

This clonotype was recorded only once. V is TRBV2 and J is TRBJ2-7; 11 bases map to TRBD2. The ends lost 6 bases at V and 3 bases at J; junction bases unmatched: 4. CDR1 and CDR2 (germline): SNHLY, FYNNEI. The CDR3 has 14 amino acids. The CDR3 is CASRPGLADYEQYF. The CDR3 DNA follows: TGTGCCAGCAGACCGGGACTAGCGGACTACGAGCAGTACTTC. The full variable domain, in which reference TRBV2 and TRBJ2-7 provide the parts outside the CDR3, is EPEVTQTPSHQVTQMGQEVILRCVPISNHLYFYWYRQILGQKVEFLVSFYNNEISEKSEIFDDQFSVERPDGSNFTLKIRSTKLEDSAMYFCASRPGLADYEQYFGPGTRLTVT.

This clonotype was seen at least ten times. CDR3 amino acids: CSAREAQGKYNSPLHF. CDR3 coding DNA: TGCAGTGCTAGAGAGGCACAGGGCAAATATAATTCACCCCTCCACTTT. The rearrangement uses TRBV20-1 and TRBJ1-6, with D tentatively TRBD1 (6 bases). This CDR3 region has 16 residues. Trimming took 0 bases from V and 4 from J, leaving 13 bases between them. CDR1 is DFQATT and CDR2 is SNEGSKA in the germline V gene (reference sequence).

The rearrangement joins TRBV7-3 to TRBJ2-3; a possible D gene is TRBD2 (6 bases). CDR1 is SGHTA and CDR2 is FQGTGA in the germline V gene. V dropped 3 bases and J dropped 3 bases, with 13 bases sitting between them. The CDR3 extends over 15 amino acids. In nucleotides, the CDR3 is TGTGCCAGCAGCTTCGCCGCGACTAGAACAGATACGCAGTATTTT. This codes for CASSFAATRTDTQYF.

This clonotype came up a few times. This chain joins TRBV14 and TRBJ2-5; maybe TRBD2 (5 bases). Germline CDR1 SGHDN, CDR2 FVKESK. Trimming pared 4 bases from V and 1 base from J, leaving 13 bases between. CDR3 length: 15 amino acids. The CDR3 bases are TGTGCCAGCAGCCGAACACCTAGCCCCCAAGAGACCCAGTACTTC. Its translation is CASSRTPSPQETQYF.

This chain uses TRBV5-1 with TRBJ2-3, with D possibly matching TRBD1 (6 bases). This CDR3 spans 14 amino acids. The V gene lost 0 bases and the J gene lost 9 bases, with 14 bases spanning the gap. Looked up from germline, CDR1 is SGHRS and CDR2 is YFSETQ. The CDR3 DNA reads as TGCGCCAGCAGCTTGGACAGGGCATATTCGACGCAGTATTTT. Translated, it gives CASSLDRAYSTQYF.

The rearrangement links TRBV5-6 to TRBJ2-7, with 9 bases lining up with TRBD1. Losses at the gene ends were 4 bases for V and 3 bases for J; bases not matched to a gene: 5. The CDR3 totals 14 residues. Germline CDR1 and CDR2: SGHDT and YYEEEE. The CDR3 sequence is CASSRDRDFYEQYF. As DNA, the CDR3 is TGTGCCAGCAGCCGGGACAGGGACTTCTACGAGCAGTACTTC.

This clonotype was counted a few times. The chain has TRBV5-1 and TRBJ2-5, with a possible D match to TRBD2 (5 bases). The CDR3 runs to 16 residues. Germline CDR1 reads SGHRS; CDR2 reads YFSETQ. Between the trimmed V and J ends, which lost 0 bases and 3 bases, there was a span of 15 bases. The CDR3 loop reads CASSLANRRGKETQYF. The CDR3 DNA reads as TGCGCCAGCAGCTTGGCCAATAGGAGAGGGAAAGAGACCCAGTACTTC.

The chain recombines TRBV10-3 with TRBJ2-6; no clear D gene. This CDR3 comprises 16 residues. V was pared by 6 bases and J by 0 bases, with 12 bases between. The V gene's germline CDR1 is ENHRY and CDR2 SYGVKD. In nucleotides, the CDR3 is TGTGCCATCAGCCAAGGATTTCACTCTGGGGCCAACGTCCTGACTTTC. Its translation: CAISQGFHSGANVLTF.

The genes are TRBV6-1 and TRBJ1-4; D gene unclear. The CDR3 runs to 13 residues. The V gene's germline CDR1 is MNHNS and CDR2 SASEGT. V gave up 4 bases and J gave up 8 bases, with 11 bases separating them. CDR3 loop: CASSGMVGEKLFF. In DNA, the CDR3 is TGTGCCAGCAGTGGGATGGTAGGAGAAAAACTGTTTTTT.

V is TRBV19 and J is TRBJ1-1; D is undetermined. Germline CDR1 is LNHDA and CDR2 is SQIVND (reference sequence). Trimming stripped 2 bases from V and 5 bases from J, with 15 bases between. The CDR3 extends over 15 amino acids. CDR3 DNA sequence: TGTGCCAGTAGTATATCTTTGAGTCCGGGGACTGAAGCTTTCTTT. Encoded protein: CASSISLSPGTEAFF.

V is TRBV20-1 and J is TRBJ2-1; D is possibly TRBD1 or TRBD2 (5 bases each). Germline assignment: CDR1 DFQATT and CDR2 SNEGSKA (reference sequence). V was cut by 2 bases and J by 9 bases, with 11 bases left in between. This CDR3 comprises 12 residues. CDR3 DNA sequence: TGCAGTGCTAGACGAGATGGGGGTGAGCAGTTCTTC. This sequence encodes CSARRDGGEQFF.

The chain couples TRBV6-4 to TRBJ2-1, with 8 bases that match TRBD2. V shed 2 bases and J 5 bases; nucleotides not matched to a gene: 8. The CDR3 has 16 residues. In germline, CDR1 is MRHNA, CDR2 SNTAGT. CDR3 sequence reads: CASSDTLAGTNNEQFF. Here the CDR3 DNA reads TGTGCCAGCAGTGACACCCTAGCGGGCACGAACAATGAGCAGTTCTTC.

This clonotype was seen repeatedly, ten times or more. The chain has TRBV12-3 or TRBV12-4 and TRBJ1-1, with D possibly TRBD1 on 6 matching bases. There are 14 residues in the CDR3. Deletions cut 6 bases from V and 4 bases from J, with 15 bases between. The CDR3 DNA is TGTGCCAGCAGCCTACCGGGACACCGCACTGAAGCTTTCTTT. It codes for CASSLPGHRTEAFF.

The chain recombines TRBV7-9 with TRBJ2-6, with unresolved D. V lost 0 bases, J lost 0 bases, and 9 bases lay in between. This CDR3 region has 17 residues. Germline CDR1 SEHNR, CDR2 FQNEAQ (reference sequence). The CDR3 sequence is CASSLAKKYSGANVLTF. Written as DNA, the CDR3 is TGTGCCAGCAGCTTAGCAAAGAAGTACTCTGGGGCCAACGTCCTGACTTTC. Full variable domain (remainder filled in from reference TRBV7-9 and TRBJ2-6): DTGVSQNPRHKITKRGQNVTFRCDPISEHNRLYWYRQTLGQGPEFLTYFQNEAQLEKSRLLSDRFSAERPKGSFSTLEIQRTEQGDSAMYLCASSLAKKYSGANVLTFGAGSRLTVL.

This clonotype was found a few times. The V gene is TRBV27, the J gene TRBJ1-6; D unclear. This CDR3 has 13 residues. Germline loops: CDR1 MNHEY, CDR2 SMNVEV (reference sequence). V gave up 6 bases and J gave up 7 bases, with 10 bases separating them. The CDR3 protein is CASSASFNSPLHF. In DNA, the CDR3 is TGTGCCAGCAGCGCCTCCTTCAATTCACCCCTCCACTTT.

V usage is TRBV5-1 and J usage is TRBJ2-7, with TRBD1 identical over 11 bases. The CDR3 is 16 residues long. V lost 4 bases and J lost 4; bases outside the gene matches: 10. CDR1 is SGHRS and CDR2 is YFSETQ in the germline V gene. CDR3 sequence (DNA): TGCGCCAGCAGCCAATTCGATGGACAGGGGGCTTACGAGCAGTACTTC. It codes for CASSQFDGQGAYEQYF.

Many counts were recorded for this clonotype. The chain is built from TRBV6-5 and TRBJ1-6; perhaps TRBD1 as D (5 bases). Trimming removed 7 bases from V and 9 bases from J, with 10 bases in between. From germline, CDR1 is MNHEY and CDR2 SVGAGI. The CDR3 has 12 amino acids. The CDR3 DNA reads TGTGCCAGCACCGAGGGGATTTCACCCCTCCACTTT. Translation: CASTEGISPLHF.

This chain joins TRBV4-3 and TRBJ2-7; TRBD2 matches at 8 bases. From germline, CDR1 is LGHNA and CDR2 YSLEER. The CDR3 loop spans 14 amino acids. J gave up 3 bases and V 0 bases, and 1 base lay outside the gene matches. CDR3 residues: CASSQDTSGYEQYF. In DNA form, the CDR3 reads TGCGCCAGCAGCCAAGATACTAGCGGCTACGAGCAGTACTTC.

The genes are TRBV18 and TRBJ2-7; no firm D call. The V end was cut by 3 bases, the J end by 2 bases, with 14 bases between. Looked up from germline, CDR1 is KGHSH and CDR2 is LQKENI. The CDR3 is made up of 15 amino acids. The CDR3 nucleotides read TGTGCCAGCTCACCTAATCCAGGCGCGCCCTACGAGCAGTACTTC. It encodes CASSPNPGAPYEQYF.

This clonotype showed up just a few times. The chain links TRBV12-3 or TRBV12-4 to TRBJ1-2; D perhaps matches TRBD1 (5 bases). Trimming shortened V by 0 bases and J by 8 bases, and 13 bases separated the two germline ends. CDR3 size: 14 residues. CDR3 DNA: TGTGCCAGCAGTTTAGCCGGGGGAGGGCGAGGCTACACCTTC. The encoded protein is CASSLAGGGRGYTF.

This clonotype was recorded many times. The chain employs TRBV4-1 and TRBJ1-1; the match to TRBD1 covers 10 bases. This CDR3 is built from 15 residues. CDR1 is MGHRA, CDR2 YSYEKL, per germline. Trimming took 2 bases from V and 4 from J; bases not matched to a gene: 4. DNA of the CDR3: TGCGCCAGCAGCCAATCCGGGACAGGGGTCACTGAAGCTTTCTTT. Amino acids: CASSQSGTGVTEAFF.

CDR3 sequence (DNA): TGTGCCAGCAGCAAAAAGGGGGCCGGGCAGTTCTTC. As protein: CASSKKGAGQFF. This chain uses TRBV21-1 with TRBJ2-1; the D call of TRBD1 is as the table states it, not checked on the DNA. TRBV21-1 is shown as a pseudogene. This CDR3 comprises 12 residues.

This clonotype occurred a few times. This chain joins TRBV5-1 and TRBJ2-6; D unclear. The CDR3 spans 16 residues. The V gene lost 0 bases and the J gene lost 0 bases, with 7 bases spanning the gap. The germline V gene has CDR1 SGHRS and CDR2 YFSETQ. CDR3 sequence: CASSLGWNSGANVLTF. The CDR3 DNA is TGCGCCAGCAGCTTGGGGTGGAACTCTGGGGCCAACGTCCTGACTTTC.

This clonotype was seen a handful of times. V is TRBV9 and J is TRBJ2-2; tentatively, D is TRBD2 (6 bases). V was trimmed by 7 bases and J by 1 base, leaving 8 bases between them. The CDR3 is 13 residues long. CDR1 is SGDLS, CDR2 YYNGEE, per germline. DNA for the CDR3: TGTGCCAGCCGGGGAGGGAACACCGGGGAGCTGTTTTTT. Translation gives CASRGGNTGELFF. Together with reference TRBV9 and TRBJ2-2, the CDR3 gives the full variable domain: DSGVTQTPKHLITATGQRVTLRCSPRSGDLSVYWYQQSLDQGLQFLIQYYNGEERAKGNILERFSAQQFPDLHSELNLSSLELGDSALYFCASRGGNTGELFFGEGSRLTVL.